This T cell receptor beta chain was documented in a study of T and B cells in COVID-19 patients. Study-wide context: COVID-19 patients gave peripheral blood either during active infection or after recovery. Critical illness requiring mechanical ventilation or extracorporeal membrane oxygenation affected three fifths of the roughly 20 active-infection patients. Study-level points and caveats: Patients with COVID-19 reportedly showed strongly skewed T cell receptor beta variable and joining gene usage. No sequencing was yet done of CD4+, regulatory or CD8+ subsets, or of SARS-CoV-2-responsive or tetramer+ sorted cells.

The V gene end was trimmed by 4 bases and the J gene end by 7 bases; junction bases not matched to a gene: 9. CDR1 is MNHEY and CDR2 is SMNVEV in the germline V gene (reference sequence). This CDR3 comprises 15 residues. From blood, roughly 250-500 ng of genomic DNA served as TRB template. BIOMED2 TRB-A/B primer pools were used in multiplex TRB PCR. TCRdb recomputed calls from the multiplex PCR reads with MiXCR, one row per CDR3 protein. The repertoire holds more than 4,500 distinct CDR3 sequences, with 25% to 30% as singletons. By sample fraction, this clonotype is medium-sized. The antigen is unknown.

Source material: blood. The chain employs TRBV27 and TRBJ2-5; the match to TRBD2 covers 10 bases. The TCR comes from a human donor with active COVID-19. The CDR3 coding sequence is TGTGCCAGCAGTTCCCTACGACTAGCGGGTGGGACCCAGTACTTC. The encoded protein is CASSSLRLAGGTQYF.